Here is one TCR beta chain with its context. Source study methods: Reference gene primer amplification in the assay estimated nucleated cell counts. TCRdb's copy holds only in-frame clones and misses some; the assay was immunoSEQ multiplex PCR. The D gene and trimming were derived from the DNA, and the V and J assignments and clone size from that table. The sample yields approximately 28,000 clones, about 77% seen once. CDR3 length: 16 residues. Germline V gene sequence: CDR1 WNHNN, CDR2 SYGVQD (reference sequence). V shed 7 bases, J shed 0 bases, and the junction held 4 bases outside the gene matches. These data come from a study of blood T cell repertoires in COVID-19. About the study: COVID-19 samples collected from the United States, Italy and Spain covered acute and convalescent phases.

This sequence originates from a man older than 75 with active or convalescent COVID-19. V usage is TRBV10-1 and J usage is TRBJ2-3; TRBD2 matches at 13 bases. Sequenced input: peripheral blood. The CDR3 is CASNPTSGGSTDTQYF. CDR3 nucleotide sequence: TGCGCCAGCAATCCGACTAGCGGGGGGAGCACAGATACGCAGTATTTT.